This T cell receptor (beta chain) comes out of a study of CD8+CD57+ T cells in acquired aplastic anemia. Study-level information: Healthy donors had, on average, approximately 9.9 million reads for their CD4+ cells. Study outcomes and limitations: Overlap between patients and controls comprised roughly 30 CD8+ CDR3 sequences.

The template used for profiling TCR beta VDJ and CDR3 was genomic DNA. TCRdb re-analysed the reads in MiXCR, keeping a single row per CDR3 protein. The sample shows 98,000 or so distinct CDR3 sequences, 40% to 60% of them seen only once. As to this clonotype: Its antigen is unidentified.

Trimming shortened V by 1 base and J by 7 bases, and 7 bases separated the two germline ends. The CDR3 runs to 12 residues. Germline V gives CDR1 MGHDK, CDR2 SYGVNS. Material: sorted CD4+, CD8+, or CD8+CD57+ T cells (not recorded which) from PBMCs. The rearrangement links TRBV25-1 to TRBJ1-1; tentatively, D is TRBD1 (5 bases). The TCR was taken from a human donor in good health, serving as a control. In DNA form, the CDR3 reads TGTGCCAGCAGTGAATTCACAGGTGAAGCTTTCTTT. Translated, it gives CASSEFTGEAFF.